This T cell receptor (beta chain) was sequenced for a study of post-analysis software for immune sequencing data. Study-wide context: The disease courses spanned relapsing-remitting, secondary progressive and progressive-relapsing forms of multiple sclerosis. Study results and limitations: Strong same-batch co-clustering of samples appeared with F measure clustering. When compared against controls, multiple sclerosis patients showed significantly lower normalized Chao1 diversity. Controls showed lower frequencies than patients for five TRBV segments, and TRBV5-6, TRBV5-1 and TRBV20-1 were among these.

Trimming removed 9 bases from V and 0 bases from J, with 15 bases in between. CDR3 size: 14 residues. Germline lookup yields CDR1 MDHEN and CDR2 SYDVKM. Included in the TCR beta cDNA libraries were unique molecular identifiers. Each sample of roughly 0.9 to 10 million input T cells yielded around 500,000 cDNA molecules, so each molecule approximated one T cell. TCRdb fed the PCR reads into MiXCR, producing one record per CDR3 protein. The sample lists hundreds of thousands of distinct CDR3 sequences, 25% to 30% occurring once. This clonotype was counted only a few times. Its matching antigen is unknown.

The rearrangement joins TRBV28 to TRBJ2-7, with D hard to call. Input material: blood. The sequence was obtained from a girl between 10 and 17 years old with multiple sclerosis. CDR3 sequence (DNA): TGTGCCAGTTCCGGCGTCGGTAACTCCTACGAGCAGTACTTC. It translates to CASSGVGNSYEQYF.